This TCR beta chain appears in the sequencing data of a study of T cells in Graves' hyperthyroidism and ophthalmopathy. The table lists this clonotype with many counts. As yet, its antigen is unknown. Those patients with uncontrolled infection, other autoimmune disease, pregnancy or lactation were excluded. PBMCs stemmed from around 9.3 ml fresh peripheral blood. Regions amplified from RNA transcripts were the TCR beta CDR3 regions. First-round RT-PCR targeting the TCR CDR3 was performed with the HTBI primer set. In TCRdb, the multiplex PCR reads were re-called with MiXCR into one record per CDR3 protein. The sample consists of around 200,000 distinct CDR3 sequences, about 18% of them appearing once. Germline trimming cut 4 bases from V and 4 bases from J; bases unmatched to any gene: 19. Germline CDR1 reads SGDLS; CDR2 reads YYNGEE. The length of the CDR3 is 18 residues. Overall study results and limits: Through a model of 13 V-J features, ophthalmopathy was separated from stable hyperthyroidism.

Sequencing was done on a sample of blood. The chain uses TRBV9 and TRBJ1-2; TRBD1 matches at 7 bases. The receptor was derived from a woman in her 50s with Graves' hyperthyroidism. The CDR3 DNA reads TGTGCCAGCAGCAGTACCATGCACCGGACAGGTGACTTCTATGGCTACACCTTC. Its translation: CASSSTMHRTGDFYGYTF.